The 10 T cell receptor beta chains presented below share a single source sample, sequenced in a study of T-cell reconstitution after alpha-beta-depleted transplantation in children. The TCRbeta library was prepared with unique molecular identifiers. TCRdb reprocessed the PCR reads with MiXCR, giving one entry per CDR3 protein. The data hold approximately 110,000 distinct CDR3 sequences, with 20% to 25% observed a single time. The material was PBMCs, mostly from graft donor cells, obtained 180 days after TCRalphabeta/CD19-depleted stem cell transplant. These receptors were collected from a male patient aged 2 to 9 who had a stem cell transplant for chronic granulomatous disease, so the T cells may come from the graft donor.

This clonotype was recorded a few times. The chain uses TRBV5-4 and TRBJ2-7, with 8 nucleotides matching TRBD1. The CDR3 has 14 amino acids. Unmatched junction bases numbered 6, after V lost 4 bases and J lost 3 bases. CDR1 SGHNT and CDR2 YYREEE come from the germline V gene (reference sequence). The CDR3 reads CASSRQGMGYEQYF. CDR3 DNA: TGTGCCAGCAGCCGACAGGGGATGGGCTACGAGCAGTACTTC. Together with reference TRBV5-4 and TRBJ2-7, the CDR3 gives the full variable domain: ETGVTQSPTHLIKTRGQQVTLRCSSQSGHNTVSWYQQALGQGPQFIFQYYREEENGRGNFPPRFSGLQFPNYSSELNVNALELDDSALYLCASSRQGMGYEQYFGPGTRLTVT.

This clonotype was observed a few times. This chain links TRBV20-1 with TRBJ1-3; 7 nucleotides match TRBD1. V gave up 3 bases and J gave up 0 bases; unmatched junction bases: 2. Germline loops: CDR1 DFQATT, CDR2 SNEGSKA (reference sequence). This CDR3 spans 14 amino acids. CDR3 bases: TGCAGTGCTAGCCGGGACAGCTCTGGAAACACCATATATTTT. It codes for CSASRDSSGNTIYF.

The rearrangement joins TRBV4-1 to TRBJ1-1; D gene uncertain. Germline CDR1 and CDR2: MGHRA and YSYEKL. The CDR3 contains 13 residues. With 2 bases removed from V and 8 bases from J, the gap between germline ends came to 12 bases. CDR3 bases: TGCGCCAGCAGCCAAACCCTTACGGAAGAAGCTTTCTTT. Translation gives CASSQTLTEEAFF.

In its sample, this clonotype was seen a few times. The CDR3 protein is CASSGPNYGYTF. The CDR3 nucleotides read TGTGCCAGCAGCGGACCCAACTATGGCTACACCTTC. V is TRBV12-3 or TRBV12-4 and J is TRBJ1-2; D remains unclear. The V end lost 6 bases, the J end lost 2 bases, and 7 bases lay between the germline ends. The CDR3 runs 12 residues.

The CDR3 protein is CASSLSRPETGELFF. For the CDR3, the DNA is TGTGCCAGCAGTTTATCAAGACCCGAAACCGGGGAGCTGTTTTTT. This chain connects TRBV27 to TRBJ2-2, with no clear D. This CDR3 contains 15 residues. Germline CDR1 MNHEY, CDR2 SMNVEV (reference sequence). V gave up 0 bases and J gave up 5 bases, with 10 bases separating them.

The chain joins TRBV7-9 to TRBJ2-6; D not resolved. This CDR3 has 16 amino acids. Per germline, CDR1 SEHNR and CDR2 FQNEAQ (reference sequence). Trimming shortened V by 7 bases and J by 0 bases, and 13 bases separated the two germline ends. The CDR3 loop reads CASTWAVSSGANVLTF. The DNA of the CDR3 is TGTGCCAGCACATGGGCAGTGAGCTCTGGGGCCAACGTCCTGACTTTC.

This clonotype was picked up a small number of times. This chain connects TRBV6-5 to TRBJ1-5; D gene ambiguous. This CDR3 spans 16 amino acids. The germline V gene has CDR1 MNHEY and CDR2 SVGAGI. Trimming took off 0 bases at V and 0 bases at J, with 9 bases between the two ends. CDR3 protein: CASSYSGSNSNQPQHF. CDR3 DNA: TGTGCCAGCAGTTACTCCGGGTCAAATAGCAATCAGCCCCAGCATTTT.

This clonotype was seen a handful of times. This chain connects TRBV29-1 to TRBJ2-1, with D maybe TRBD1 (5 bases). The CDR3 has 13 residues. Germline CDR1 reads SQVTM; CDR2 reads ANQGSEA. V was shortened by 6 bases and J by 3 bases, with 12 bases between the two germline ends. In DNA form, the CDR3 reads TGCAGCGTCGCTGACAGAAACTACAATGAGCAGTTCTTC. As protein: CSVADRNYNEQFF.

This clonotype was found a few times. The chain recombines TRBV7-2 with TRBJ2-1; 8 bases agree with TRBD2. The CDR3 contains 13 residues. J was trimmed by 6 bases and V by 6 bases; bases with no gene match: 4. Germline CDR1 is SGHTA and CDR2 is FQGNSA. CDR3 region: CASRPAGVNEQFF. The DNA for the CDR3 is TGTGCCAGCAGACCAGCGGGGGTCAATGAGCAGTTCTTC.

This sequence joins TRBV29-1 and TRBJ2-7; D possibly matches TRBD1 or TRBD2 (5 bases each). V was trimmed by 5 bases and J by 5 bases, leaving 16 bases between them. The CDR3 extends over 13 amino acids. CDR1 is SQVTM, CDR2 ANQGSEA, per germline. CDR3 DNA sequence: TGCAGCGTTTCGGGCAGGGTGGGGGACGAGCAGTACTTC. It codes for CSVSGRVGDEQYF.